The 17 T cell receptor beta chains below were found in one sample sequenced in a study of regulatory T cells in long-lasting Graves disease (dated by TCRdb to the early 2020s). The sample's time point label, decoded: persistent/refractory GD, antithyroid drugs over 5 years with positive TRAb. For both TCR sequencing and RNA sequencing, RNA was extracted from PBMCs using TRIzol. Receptors were amplified or captured by multiplex PCR. The sample was run on an Illumina HiSeq 4000. iRepertoire HTBI primers and Arm-PCR amplification of CDR3 regions were used to construct TCR beta libraries. TCRdb cleaned the public reads at Q25 with fastp, built clones with MiXCR and kept in-frame beta chains. Records with the same CDR3 protein are collapsed into one entry carrying the most frequent genes and DNA. Counted in this sample were 650,000 to 700,000 distinct CDR3 sequences; 25% to 30% of them appeared once. In total, the top ten clones hold about two fifths of the sample.

The sequences come from peripheral blood mononuclear cells (PBMCs), collected when the disease was refractory, from a patient treated with antithyroid drugs. Receptors originate from a female donor with Graves disease.

The rearrangement joins TRBV7-9 to TRBJ2-3, with D unresolved. The CDR3 is made up of 14 amino acids. Deletions cut 5 bases from V and 4 bases from J, with 13 bases between. CDR1 is SEHNR, CDR2 FQNEAQ, per germline (reference sequence). The CDR3: CASSHGQSADTQYF. The CDR3 nucleotides read TGTGCCAGCAGCCATGGTCAGAGCGCAGATACGCAGTATTTT.

The CDR3 region is CATRRSGPVLGNEKLFF. The CDR3 bases are TGTGCCACCCGGAGATCAGGGCCCGTCTTGGGTAATGAAAAACTGTTTTTT. This chain connects TRBV6-1 to TRBJ1-4; D perhaps matches TRBD1 (5 bases). V dropped 10 bases and J dropped 4 bases, with 25 bases sitting between them. Germline CDR1 MNHNS, CDR2 SASEGT. The CDR3 totals 17 residues.

The CDR3 coding sequence is TGTGCCAGCACGGGACAGGCGGTGAACACTGAAGCTTTCTTT. Translated, it gives CASTGQAVNTEAFF. The chain employs TRBV7-2 and TRBJ1-1; TRBD1 matches at 8 bases. Germline V gives CDR1 SGHTA, CDR2 FQGNSA. The CDR3 length is 14 residues. The J segment lost 0 bases and the V segment lost 7 bases, leaving 4 bases of the junction unmatched.

This clonotype was observed a few times. J is TRBJ1-1 and V is TRBV6-2 or TRBV6-3; TRBD1 might be the D (6 bases). Trimming cost V 6 bases and J 0 bases, with 11 bases left between them. Germline V gene data show CDR1 as MNHEY and CDR2 as SVGEGT. The CDR3 consists of 14 residues. The CDR3 DNA is TGTGCCAGCAGGGCGGGACAAATGAACACTGAAGCTTTCTTT. It translates to CASRAGQMNTEAFF.

The chain is built from TRBV18 and TRBJ2-5, with 9 bases lining up with TRBD1. V dropped 4 bases and J dropped 2; count of bases not matched to a gene: 5. Germline V gives CDR1 KGHSH, CDR2 LQKENI. CDR3 length equals 15 residues. CDR3 region: CASSRRDRDQETQYF. The CDR3 DNA reads TGTGCCAGCTCACGAAGGGACAGGGATCAAGAGACCCAGTACTTC.

Only a few counts were recorded for this clonotype. This chain connects TRBV6-1 to TRBJ1-5, with TRBD1 identical over 7 bases. Germline loops: CDR1 MNHNS, CDR2 SASEGT. The CDR3 spans 18 residues. J gave up 0 bases and V 6 bases, and 14 bases lay outside the gene matches. CDR3 sequence reads: CASRHPLTGTDSNQPQHF. The CDR3 DNA reads TGTGCCAGCAGACACCCCCTAACCGGGACAGATAGCAATCAGCCCCAGCATTTT.

This clonotype was counted many times. V usage is TRBV12-3 or TRBV12-4 and J usage is TRBJ2-7, with 8 bases fitting TRBD2. This CDR3 has 13 residues. The V segment lost 8 bases and the J segment 2 bases; nucleotides outside the gene matches: 5. The CDR3 loop is CASRAGVAYEQYF. In DNA form, the CDR3 reads TGTGCCAGCCGAGCGGGAGTGGCCTACGAGCAGTACTTC.

The chain combines TRBV30 with TRBJ2-7; 14 nucleotides align to TRBD2. CDR3 size: 13 residues. V lost 5 bases and J lost 4; bases outside the gene matches: 1. Germline V gene sequence: CDR1 GTSNPN, CDR2 SVGIG (reference sequence). The CDR3 bases are TGTGCCTGGGGGACTAGCGGGAGTTACGAGCAGTACTTC. This codes for CAWGTSGSYEQYF.

This clonotype occurred a few times. The chain combines TRBV24-1 with TRBJ1-2, with a possible D match to TRBD1 (5 bases). Trimming shortened V by 9 bases and J by 7 bases, and 17 bases separated the two germline ends. Germline loops: CDR1 KGHDR, CDR2 SFDVKD. CDR3 length: 13 amino acids. CDR3 sequence: CATGQGGNGGYTF. For the CDR3, the DNA is TGTGCCACCGGGCAGGGAGGAAATGGTGGCTACACCTTC.

Points on this clonotype: Since no conserved phenylalanine or tryptophan closes the CDR3, a read error is the likely cause. The rearrangement links TRBV6-2 or TRBV6-3 to TRBJ1-5; D remains ambiguous. Germline V CDR1 and CDR2: MNHEY, SVGEGT. With 7 bases removed from V and 7 bases from J, the gap between germline ends came to 11 bases. This CDR3 spans 12 amino acids. CDR3 amino acids: CASTILGQPQHS. The CDR3 nucleotides are TGTGCCAGCACCATCCTCGGGCAGCCCCAGCATTCT.

This clonotype has at least ten counts. The chain recombines TRBV7-2 with TRBJ1-4; 12 bases are a match to TRBD1. The CDR3 consists of 15 residues. In germline, CDR1 is SGHTA, CDR2 FQGNSA. Trimming took 5 bases from V and 8 from J; bases not matched to a gene: 6. In DNA, the CDR3 is TGTGCCAGCAGCATGGGACAGGGGGCGCGCGAAAAACTGTTTTTT. Translation gives CASSMGQGAREKLFF.

J is TRBJ1-5 and V is TRBV12-3 or TRBV12-4; TRBD1 matches 10 bases. The V gene end was trimmed by 10 bases and the J gene end by 5 bases; junction bases not matched to a gene: 8. The length of the CDR3 is 14 residues. The CDR3 DNA is TGTGCCACCCTGACAGGGGGCCTCGATCAGCCCCAGCATTTT. The encoded protein is CATLTGGLDQPQHF.

J is TRBJ2-6 and V is TRBV7-9, with 10 bases matching TRBD2. After removal of 5 bases from V and 0 bases from J, the junction contained 7 bases not matched to a gene. Germline loops: CDR1 SEHNR, CDR2 FQNEAQ (reference sequence). The CDR3 consists of 18 residues. The CDR3 loop reads CASSLGTSVSSGANVLTF. The CDR3 coding sequence is TGTGCCAGCAGCCTGGGGACTAGCGTGAGCTCTGGGGCCAACGTCCTGACTTTC.

The chain links TRBV27 to TRBJ1-3; the D is unclear. The CDR3 is made up of 17 amino acids. Germline V CDR1 and CDR2: MNHEY, SMNVEV (reference sequence). The germline V and J ends were trimmed by 6 bases and 6 bases, with 24 bases remaining between them. The CDR3 DNA reads TGTGCCAGCAGCCAACTCGGGGTCCAGGCTTCAACAAACACCATATATTTT. Translated, it gives CASSQLGVQASTNTIYF.

The rearrangement links TRBV3-1 to TRBJ1-2; possibly TRBD1 for D (5 bases). Germline V gives CDR1 LGHDT, CDR2 YNNKEL (reference sequence). This CDR3 comprises 13 residues. With 4 bases removed from V and 4 bases from J, the gap between germline ends came to 10 bases. CDR3 sequence (DNA): TGTGCCAGCAGCCCCTCAGGGACCTATGGCTACACCTTC. It encodes CASSPSGTYGYTF.

This clonotype was detected ten times or more. The V and J genes are TRBV28 and TRBJ1-4; D unresolved. Germline lookup yields CDR1 MDHEN and CDR2 SYDVKM. The CDR3 length is 13 residues. Trimming left V 2 bases short and J 6 bases short, with 7 bases between. CDR3 sequence: CASSLLLDEKLFF. The CDR3 nucleotides read TGTGCCAGCAGTTTACTATTGGATGAAAAACTGTTTTTT.

This clonotype was found a few times. The chain joins TRBV3-1 to TRBJ2-5; 7 bases map to TRBD2. The junction had 9 bases not matched to a gene; V was cut back by 0 bases and J by 5 bases. CDR3 length: 16 residues. Per the germline V gene, CDR1 is LGHDT and CDR2 is YNNKEL (reference sequence). The CDR3 DNA is TGTGCCAGCAGCCAAGACATGGGACTACCAGGGGAGACCCAGTACTTC. Translated, it gives CASSQDMGLPGETQYF.